This T cell receptor beta chain originates from a study of regulatory T cells in long-lasting Graves disease. Study observations and caveats: Patients with persistent disease showed a bias toward TRBV28, TRBJ1-2 and TRBJ2-5.

CDR1 and CDR2 (germline): SGHVS, FQNEAQ. Trimming took 2 bases from V and 0 from J; bases not matched to a gene: 8. This CDR3 is built from 17 residues. The time point: newly diagnosed GD, antithyroid drugs for less than 3 months. Scientists built the TCR library using RNA that was extracted from PBMCs. American Thyroid Association guidelines were used to diagnose Graves' disease. Concerning this clonotype itself: Its specificity is not known.

Arm-PCR with iRepertoire HTBI primers amplified the CDR3 regions for these TCR beta libraries. TCRdb independently ran MiXCR on the multiplex PCR reads; one entry per CDR3 protein. The table records under 300,000 distinct CDR3 sequences, around a sixth of them present only once. This sample also appeared in a second study, on T cells in Graves' hyperthyroidism and ophthalmopathy. This second study notes: The HTBI set primed first-round TCR CDR3 RT-PCR.

This specimen consisted of peripheral blood mononuclear cells (PBMCs), obtained at new diagnosis, from a patient treated with antithyroid drugs. The chain recombines TRBV7-8 with TRBJ1-1, with TRBD1 matching over 8 bases. This clonotype originated in a woman aged 25 to 39 with Graves disease. This CDR3 is CASSLKGRTGLNTEAFF. For the CDR3, the DNA is TGTGCCAGCAGCTTAAAGGGAAGGACAGGGTTGAACACTGAAGCTTTCTTT.